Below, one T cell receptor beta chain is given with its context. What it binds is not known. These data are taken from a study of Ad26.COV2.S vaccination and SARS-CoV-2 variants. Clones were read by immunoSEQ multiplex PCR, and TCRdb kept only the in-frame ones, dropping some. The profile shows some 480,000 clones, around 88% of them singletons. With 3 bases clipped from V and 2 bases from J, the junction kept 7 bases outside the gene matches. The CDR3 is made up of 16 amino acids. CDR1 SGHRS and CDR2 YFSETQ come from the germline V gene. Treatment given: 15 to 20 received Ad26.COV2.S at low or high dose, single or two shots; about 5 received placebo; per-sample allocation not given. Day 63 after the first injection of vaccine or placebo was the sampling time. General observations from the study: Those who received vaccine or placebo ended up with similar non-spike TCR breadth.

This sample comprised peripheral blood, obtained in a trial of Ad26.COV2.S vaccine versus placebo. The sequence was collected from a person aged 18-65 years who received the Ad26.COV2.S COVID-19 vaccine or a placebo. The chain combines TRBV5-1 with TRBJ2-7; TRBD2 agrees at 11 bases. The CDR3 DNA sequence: TGCGCCAGCAGCTCATCGATAGCGGGAGGGACCTACGAGCAGTACTTC. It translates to CASSSSIAGGTYEQYF.